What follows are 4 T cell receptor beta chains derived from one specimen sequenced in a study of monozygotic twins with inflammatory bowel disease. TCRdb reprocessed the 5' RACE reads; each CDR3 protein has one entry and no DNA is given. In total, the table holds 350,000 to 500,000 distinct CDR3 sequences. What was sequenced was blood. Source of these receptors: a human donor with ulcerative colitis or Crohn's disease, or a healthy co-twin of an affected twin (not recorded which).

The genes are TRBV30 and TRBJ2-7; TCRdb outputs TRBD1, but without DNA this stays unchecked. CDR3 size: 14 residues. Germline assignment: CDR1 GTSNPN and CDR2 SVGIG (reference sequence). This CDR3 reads CAWSQYRGRSEQYF.

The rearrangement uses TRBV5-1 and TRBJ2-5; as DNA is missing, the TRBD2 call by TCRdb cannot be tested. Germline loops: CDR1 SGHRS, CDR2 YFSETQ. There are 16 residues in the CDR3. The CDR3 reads CASSLEPSGGWETQYF.

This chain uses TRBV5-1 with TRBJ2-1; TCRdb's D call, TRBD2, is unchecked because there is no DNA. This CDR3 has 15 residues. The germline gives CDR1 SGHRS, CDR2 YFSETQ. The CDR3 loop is CASSPEGESYNEQFF. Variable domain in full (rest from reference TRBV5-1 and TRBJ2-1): KAGVTQTPRYLIKTRGQQVTLSCSPISGHRSVSWYQQTPGQGLQFLFEYFSETQRNKGNFPGRFSGRQFSNSRSEMNVSTLELGDSALYLCASSPEGESYNEQFFGPGTRLTVL.

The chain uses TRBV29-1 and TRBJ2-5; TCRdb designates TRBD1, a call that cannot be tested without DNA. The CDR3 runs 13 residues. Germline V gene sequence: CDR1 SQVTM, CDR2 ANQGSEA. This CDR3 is CSVVRGSQETQYF. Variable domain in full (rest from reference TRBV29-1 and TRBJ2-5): SAVISQKPSRDICQRGTSLTIQCQVDSQVTMMFWYRQQPGQSLTLIATANQGSEATYESGFVIDKFPISRPNLTFSTLTVSNMSPEDSSIYLCSVVRGSQETQYFGPGTRLLVL.